The 9 T cell receptor beta chains presented below share a single source sample, sequenced in a study of T cells in Graves' hyperthyroidism and ophthalmopathy. The CDR3 regions of TCR beta were amplified from RNA transcripts. The HTBI primer set was used in a first-round RT-PCR of the TCR CDR3. TCRdb recomputed calls from the multiplex PCR reads with MiXCR, one row per CDR3 protein. The sample records some 400,000 distinct CDR3 sequences, about 15% being singletons. Material: blood. These receptors originate from a woman aged 55-69 years with Graves' hyperthyroidism.

V and J are TRBV6-1 and TRBJ2-3; D is undetermined. The CDR3 runs 14 residues. Trimming cost V 7 bases and J 8 bases, with 19 bases left between them. Germline assignment: CDR1 MNHNS and CDR2 SASEGT. CDR3 coding DNA: TGTGCCAGCATGCGCCCGACCGCAGATGGTACGCAGTATTTT. This gives the protein CASMRPTADGTQYF.

This clonotype was picked up many times. The rearrangement uses TRBV28 and TRBJ1-5; a weak D match, TRBD1 (5 bases). Trimming shortened V by 1 base and J by 3 bases, and 19 bases separated the two germline ends. The germline gives CDR1 MDHEN, CDR2 SYDVKM. The CDR3 spans 18 residues. DNA of the CDR3: TGTGCCAGCAGTTTATCTATTGGGCTCGGGACTCTCAATCAGCCCCAGCATTTT. Protein product: CASSLSIGLGTLNQPQHF. Drawing the rest from reference TRBV28 and TRBJ1-5, the complete variable domain is DVKVTQSSRYLVKRTGEKVFLECVQDMDHENMFWYRQDPGLGLRLIYFSYDVKMKEKGDIPEGYSVSREKKERFSLILESASTNQTSMYLCASSLSIGLGTLNQPQHFGDGTRLSIL.

This clonotype came up many times. The CDR3 DNA sequence: TGTGCCAGCAGCTTGGTGGGACAGTATGGGTTCCCGAAAGAGACCCAGTACTTC. Amino acids: CASSLVGQYGFPKETQYF. The chain links TRBV5-4 to TRBJ2-5; 7 bases fit TRBD1. This CDR3 is built from 18 residues. J lost 3 bases, V lost 0 bases, and 14 bases had no gene match. From germline, CDR1 is SGHNT and CDR2 YYREEE (reference sequence).

In this sample, this clonotype turned up many times. The CDR3 sequence: CSARDREGTTDTQYF. The CDR3 DNA reads as TGCAGTGCTAGAGACCGGGAGGGAACCACAGATACGCAGTATTTT. This chain uses TRBV20-1 with TRBJ2-3, with 8 bases matching TRBD2. V was pared by 0 bases and J by 2 bases, with 4 bases of the junction left unmatched. CDR1 DFQATT and CDR2 SNEGSKA come from the germline V gene (reference sequence). CDR3 length: 15 amino acids.

This clonotype came up many times. This chain links TRBV11-3 with TRBJ2-5; D might be TRBD1 (5 bases). Germline loops: CDR1 SGHNT, CDR2 YENEEA. V was clipped by 2 bases and J by 5 bases, with 12 bases between them. There are 14 residues in the CDR3. The CDR3 region is CASSLRGEQETQYF. The CDR3 DNA reads as TGTGCCAGCAGCTTAAGGGGCGAGCAGGAGACCCAGTACTTC.

The table lists this clonotype with many counts. The V and J genes are TRBV12-3 or TRBV12-4 and TRBJ2-1, with 9 bases lining up with TRBD2. The V segment lost 7 bases and the J segment 4 bases; nucleotides outside the gene matches: 5. The CDR3 totals 14 residues. The CDR3 DNA follows: TGTGCCAGCATTCATAGCGGGGGTTACAATGAGCAGTTCTTC. Protein product: CASIHSGGYNEQFF.

This clonotype has a count of ten or more. V usage is TRBV20-1 and J usage is TRBJ2-7, with TRBD2 identical over 11 bases. Germline V CDR1 and CDR2: DFQATT, SNEGSKA (reference sequence). V trimming: 6 bases; J trimming: 5 bases; junction bases outside the gene matches: 18. The CDR3 is 17 amino acids. CDR3 amino acids: CSAPSGGFSGRAHEQYF. CDR3 DNA sequence: TGCAGTGCGCCGTCGGGGGGCTTTAGCGGGAGGGCCCACGAGCAGTACTTC.

This sequence joins TRBV5-1 and TRBJ2-5; D gene uncertain. The CDR3 consists of 15 residues. Between the trimmed V and J ends, which lost 4 bases and 0 bases, there was a span of 13 bases. Germline V CDR1 and CDR2: SGHRS, YFSETQ. In DNA, the CDR3 is TGCGCCAGCAGCATCCGTGGAGCAGACCAAGAGACCCAGTACTTC. This encodes CASSIRGADQETQYF.

The V gene is TRBV12-3 or TRBV12-4, the J gene TRBJ1-2; 10 nucleotides line up with TRBD1. The CDR3 has 14 amino acids. The V segment lost 6 bases and the J segment 8 bases; nucleotides outside the gene matches: 9. The CDR3 is CASSDSGTGAGYTF. CDR3 DNA: TGTGCCAGCAGCGATTCCGGGACAGGGGCCGGCTACACCTTC.